This T cell receptor (beta chain) was profiled in a study of blood T cells in healthy people across ages. General study findings and limits: Since the PBMCs were unsorted, naive and antigen-experienced cells could not be conclusively compared.

Many counts were recorded for this clonotype. The antigen remains unidentified. Together with a sample-barcoded 5' primer, a J-beta primer mix was included in a second PCR lasting about 6 to 11 cycles. TCRdb recomputed calls from the 5' RACE reads with MiXCR, one row per CDR3 protein. The sample has 600,000 to 650,000 distinct CDR3 sequences, roughly 53% seen once. V was shortened by 5 bases and J by 12 bases, with 20 bases between the two germline ends. CDR1 is MNHEY and CDR2 is SMNVEV in the germline V gene (reference sequence). There are 13 residues in the CDR3. Drawing of peripheral blood yielded about 9.6 milliliters from each donor. At least 5.5 micrograms of total RNA were extracted per sample.

Sequencing used blood. This receptor was identified in a man aged 55 to 70 in good health. V and J are TRBV27 and TRBJ2-7, with D possibly called TRBD1 or TRBD2 (6 bases each). In DNA form, the CDR3 reads TGTGCCAGCAGTCCATGGGCCGGGGGCAGGCGGTACTTC. Its translation is CASSPWAGGRRYF.